A selection of T cell receptor beta chains follows, all from one sample in a study of T cell changes during pregnancy in multiple sclerosis. Sequencing used immunoSEQ multiplex PCR; TCRdb keeps in-frame clones, though not all of them. This sample has approximately 59,000 clones; 91% occur once, and the top ten carry approximately 1.3%. The sample in question was peripheral blood, obtained in the third trimester of pregnancy. The receptors originated from a female donor in good health, enrolled as a control in a pregnancy study. CDR3s include the opening cysteine and the closing phenylalanine or tryptophan. Fields, in order: D gene, clone size, V gene, J gene, CDR3 protein, CDR3 DNA. The D gene is left open where the match is weak. A clone size is listed for some rows: how often the clone was seen (once, few, many), or a class if it is expanded.

TRBD1	.	TRBV7-3	TRBJ2-3	CASSPGGRSTDTQYF	TGTGCCAGCAGCCCAGGGGGCCGTAGCACAGATACGCAGTATTTT
.	.	TRBV12-5	TRBJ1-1	CASGLGGTEAFF	TGTGCTAGTGGTTTAGGGGGCACTGAAGCTTTCTTT
TRBD1	.	TRBV28	TRBJ1-5	CASSSLDRLNQPQHF	TGTGCCAGCAGTTCCCTGGACAGGCTCAATCAGCCCCAGCATTTT
TRBD1	.	TRBV9	TRBJ2-7	CASSVGTGHEQYF	TGTGCCAGCAGCGTAGGGACAGGCCACGAGCAGTACTTC
TRBD1	.	TRBV19	TRBJ1-2	CASSIDWWTGGSGYTF	TGTGCCAGTAGTATAGATTGGTGGACAGGGGGCTCTGGCTACACCTTC
.	.	TRBV4-3	TRBJ1-2	CASSQDLNGRGSYGYTF	TGCGCCAGCAGCCAAGATCTCAACGGTCGAGGCTCTTATGGCTACACCTTC
TRBD1	.	TRBV7-9	TRBJ1-2	CASSPWDRGSYGYTF	TGTGCCAGCAGCCCCTGGGACAGGGGGTCCTATGGCTACACCTTC
.	.	TRBV7-2	TRBJ2-7	CASSRPPGTYEQYF	TGTGCCAGCAGCCGTCCCCCGGGAACCTACGAGCAGTACTTC
.	.	TRBV29-1	TRBJ1-2	CSVTSAGRDGYTF	TGCAGCGTTACCTCGGCAGGGAGGGATGGCTACACCTTC
.	few	TRBV19	TRBJ1-6	CASRVTGGSYNSPLHF	TGTGCCAGTAGGGTGACGGGAGGCTCCTATAATTCACCCCTCCACTTT
TRBD2	once	TRBV4-1	TRBJ2-7	CASSSGRGAYEQYF	TGCGCCAGCAGTTCAGGGCGGGGGGCCTACGAGCAGTACTTC
.	.	TRBV14	TRBJ1-1	CASSRTGITGNTEAFF	TGTGCCAGCAGCCGGACCGGGATTACGGGGAACACTGAAGCTTTCTTT
.	once	TRBV7-8	TRBJ1-5	CASSLMESPAGGNQPQHF	TGTGCCAGCAGCTTAATGGAGTCACCAGCCGGGGGCAATCAGCCCCAGCATTTT
TRBD2	.	TRBV7-2	TRBJ2-7	CASRLTSGGEQYF	TGTGCCAGCCGCCTGACTAGCGGGGGCGAGCAGTACTTC
TRBD1	.	TRBV5-1	TRBJ1-5	CASTLTGADNQPQHF	TGCGCCAGCACATTAACAGGGGCGGACAATCAGCCCCAGCATTTT
.	.	TRBV5-6	TRBJ2-5	CASSLWGRLGTGQETQYF	TGTGCCAGCAGCTTGTGGGGGCGGCTGGGAACAGGACAAGAGACCCAGTACTTC
.	.	TRBV28	TRBJ1-5	CASNLRWGDQPQHF	TGTGCCAGCAACCTCCGGTGGGGGGATCAGCCCCAGCATTTT
.	.	TRBV2	TRBJ2-3	CASRGPTASSTDTQYF	TGTGCCAGCAGAGGCCCGACAGCCTCTAGCACAGATACGCAGTATTTT
.	.	TRBV5-5	TRBJ1-5	CASSFVGGYEQPQHF	TGTGCCAGCAGCTTCGTGGGAGGATACGAACAGCCCCAGCATTTT
TRBD2	.	TRBV5-1	TRBJ2-7	CASSLGDAGTKQYF	TGCGCCAGCAGCTTGGGGGACGCGGGGACTAAGCAGTACTTC
TRBD1	.	TRBV28	TRBJ2-7	CASSSLRQGLNSYEQYF	TGTGCCAGCAGTTCTCTCCGACAGGGGTTGAACTCCTACGAGCAGTACTTC
TRBD1	.	TRBV11-2	TRBJ1-1	CASTKGSGGTTEAFF	TGTGCCAGCACCAAAGGTTCAGGGGGAACCACTGAAGCTTTCTTT
.	.	TRBV20-1	TRBJ1-2	CSAREQGGYTF	TGCAGTGCTAGAGAACAGGGAGGCTACACCTTC
.	.	TRBV11-1	TRBJ2-5	CASSYRGQETQYF	TGTGCCAGCAGCTACCGGGGCCAAGAGACCCAGTACTTC
.	.	TRBV7-3	TRBJ1-1	CASSLTGGGNTEAFF	TGTGCCAGCAGCTTAACAGGGGGGGGGAACACTGAAGCTTTCTTT
.	.	TRBV5-4	TRBJ2-3	CASSLGAGKYTDTQYF	TGTGCCAGCAGCTTGGGCGCAGGGAAATACACAGATACGCAGTATTTT
.	.	TRBV4-3	TRBJ2-1	CASSQDRIDPTGEQFF	TGCGCCAGCAGCCAAGATCGAATAGACCCGACGGGGGAGCAGTTCTTC
.	.	TRBV7-3	TRBJ1-6	CASSLGAHNSPLHF	TGTGCCAGCAGCTTAGGGGCTCATAATTCACCCCTCCACTTT
.	.	TRBV2	TRBJ1-2	CASSPLRSGTGNYGYTF	TGTGCCAGCAGTCCCCTCCGGTCGGGCACGGGGAACTATGGCTACACCTTC
TRBD2	.	TRBV9	TRBJ2-1	CASSVPPPISGGYNEQFF	TGTGCCAGCAGCGTACCCCCCCCGATTAGCGGGGGTTACAATGAGCAGTTCTTC
TRBD1	.	TRBV6-5	TRBJ2-7	CASSVPGQGARKQYF	TGTGCCAGCAGTGTTCCGGGACAGGGGGCAAGGAAGCAGTACTTC
TRBD1	few	TRBV6-1	TRBJ1-5	CASSKDRASNQPQHF	TGTGCCAGCAGTAAAGACAGGGCTAGCAATCAGCCCCAGCATTTT
TRBD1	.	TRBV2	TRBJ2-7	CAGGQETYEQYF	TGTGCCGGAGGACAGGAGACCTACGAGCAGTACTTC
TRBD1	.	TRBV11-2	TRBJ2-5	CASTKGAGVIETQYF	TGTGCCAGCACCAAGGGGGCTGGGGTTATTGAGACCCAGTACTTC
.	.	TRBV5-6	TRBJ1-6	CASSLYEASSYNSPLHF	TGTGCCAGCAGCCTGTATGAAGCCTCCTCCTATAATTCACCCCTCCACTTT
.	few	TRBV27	TRBJ1-5	CASSAQGPSNNQPQHF	TGTGCCAGCAGTGCACAGGGTCCCTCCAACAATCAGCCCCAGCATTTT
TRBD1	.	TRBV4-3	TRBJ1-3	CASSQDWRGRPGNTIYF	TGCGCCAGCAGCCAAGATTGGAGGGGGCGTCCGGGAAACACCATATATTTT
.	.	TRBV9	TRBJ2-1	CAIKGEEQFF	TGTGCCATAAAGGGGGAAGAGCAGTTCTTC
TRBD1	.	TRBV28	TRBJ2-7	CASRRTGGEQYF	TGTGCCAGCAGACGGACAGGTGGCGAGCAGTACTTC
.	once	TRBV7-8	TRBJ1-2	CASSLGQPYGYTF	TGTGCCAGCAGCTTAGGACAGCCGTATGGCTACACCTTC
.	few	TRBV7-6	TRBJ1-1	CATGSLMNTEAFF	TGTGCTACAGGCTCCCTCATGAACACTGAAGCTTTCTTT
.	.	TRBV4-3	TRBJ1-1	CASSQALQNEAFF	TGCGCCAGCAGCCAAGCCCTCCAGAATGAAGCTTTCTTT
TRBD1	.	TRBV19	TRBJ2-3	CASSLGGPSTDTQYF	TGTGCCAGTAGTCTAGGGGGCCCAAGCACAGATACGCAGTATTTT
.	.	TRBV7-9	TRBJ1-1	CASSFLENTEAFF	TGTGCCAGCAGCTTTTTAGAGAACACTGAAGCTTTCTTT
.	.	TRBV5-4	TRBJ1-2	CASSSGSRTNYGYTF	TGTGCCAGCAGCTCCGGGTCACGGACTAACTATGGCTACACCTTC
TRBD1	.	TRBV5-1	TRBJ1-1	CASSSSGDRGAEAFF	TGCGCCAGCAGCTCATCGGGGGACAGGGGAGCTGAAGCTTTCTTT
.	.	TRBV7-9	TRBJ2-4	CASSAGVDIQYF	TGTGCCAGCAGCGCCGGTGTGGACATTCAGTACTTC
.	.	TRBV18	TRBJ1-1	CASSPALIEAFF	TGTGCCAGCTCACCGGCTTTAATTGAAGCTTTCTTT
.	.	TRBV7-2	TRBJ2-2	CASSLDRNTGELFF	TGTGCCAGCAGCTTAGACAGGAACACCGGGGAGCTGTTTTTT
.	.	TRBV29-1	TRBJ1-1	CSAPLETGREAFF	TGCAGCGCCCCCCTTGAGACAGGACGTGAAGCTTTCTTT
.	.	TRBV6-6	TRBJ2-7	CASTTSGVYEQYF	TGTGCCAGCACGACCTCAGGGGTCTACGAGCAGTACTTC
.	.	TRBV7-8	TRBJ2-5	CASSLGRGVYQETQYF	TGTGCCAGCAGCTTAGGTCGAGGTGTTTACCAAGAGACCCAGTACTTC
TRBD1	.	TRBV6-5	TRBJ2-7	CASRPGQGTEQYF	TGTGCCAGCAGACCGGGACAGGGAACCGAGCAGTACTTC
.	.	TRBV6-5	TRBJ1-6	CASSGTGDSPLHF	TGTGCCAGCAGTGGGACGGGAGATTCACCCCTCCACTTT
.	.	TRBV14	TRBJ2-4	CASSQERGRVRLRAKNIQYF	TGTGCCAGCAGCCAAGAAAGAGGCAGGGTAAGACTTAGGGCCAAAAACATTCAGTACTTC
TRBD1	.	TRBV9	TRBJ1-4	CASSAQGARNEKLFF	TGTGCCAGCAGCGCCCAGGGGGCGCGAAACGAAAAACTGTTTTTT
TRBD2	.	TRBV9	TRBJ2-3	CASSFPQRGPSTDTQYF	TGTGCCAGCAGCTTTCCCCAGCGGGGGCCGTCCACAGATACGCAGTATTTT
TRBD2	.	TRBV5-4	TRBJ2-5	CASTGGGETQYF	TGTGCCAGCACGGGGGGGGGAGAGACCCAGTACTTC
TRBD2	once	TRBV7-2	TRBJ2-1	CASSRRGGYNEQFF	TGTGCCAGCAGCCGGCGGGGGGGCTACAATGAGCAGTTCTTC